One and the same sample provided the 2 T cell receptor beta chains below, sequenced in a study of CD8 T cells in Susac syndrome. The authors reverse transcribed roughly 0.5 to 1 ug RNA with random hexamers. Using its own MiXCR run on the immunoSEQ multiplex PCR reads, TCRdb lists one record per CDR3 protein. The data show 250,000 to 300,000 distinct CDR3 sequences, around 85% seen once. Sequencing was performed on CD8+ T cells from PBMCs. These receptors all stem from a human donor with multiple sclerosis.

The V and J genes are TRBV4-3 and TRBJ2-1; D tentatively fits TRBD1 or TRBD2 (6 bases each). The V end lost 3 bases, the J end lost 5 bases, and 23 bases lay between the germline ends. The CDR3 spans 18 residues. CDR1 and CDR2 from the germline V gene are LGHNA and YSLEER. The CDR3 loop is CASSHSDRGPGVNNEQFF. The CDR3 DNA reads as TGCGCCAGCAGCCATTCAGATCGGGGGCCAGGGGTTAACAATGAGCAGTTCTTC.

The chain couples TRBV6-2 or TRBV6-3 to TRBJ1-5, with a possible D match to TRBD1 (6 bases). CDR1 and CDR2 from the germline V gene are MNHEY and SVGEGT. The CDR3 is made up of 15 amino acids. Trimming pared 0 bases from V and 3 bases from J, leaving 9 bases between. CDR3 sequence reads: CASSYSQGINQPQHF. The DNA for the CDR3 is TGTGCCAGCAGTTACTCCCAGGGGATCAATCAGCCCCAGCATTTT.